One T cell receptor beta chain is described in this entry. No antigen is known for it. Per the germline V gene, CDR1 is MNHNS and CDR2 is SASEGT. The CDR3 contains 14 residues. Trimming shortened V by 2 bases and J by 6 bases, and 13 bases separated the two germline ends. In the PCR, 60 Vbeta and 13 Jbeta primers were used. The repertoire was sequenced with immunoSEQ multiplex PCR; TCRdb's copy has only in-frame clones and lacks some. This sample has 150,000 to 200,000 clones; 70% to 75% occur once, and the top ten carry under 5.5%. These data are taken from a study of cytomegalovirus exposure and HLA in healthy donors. Study details: Falling in the Caucasian-associated ancestry cluster were roughly 86% of around 370 genotyped donors.

Study observations and caveats: A later analysis by the authors found several of the most significant clusters apparently linked to common viral pathogens. According to a later analysis, most TCR beta chains associated with CMV appeared HLA-restricted.

These donors, healthy bone marrow donors, were studied. Sequencing used PBMCs. The chain joins TRBV6-1 to TRBJ1-2; tentative D call: TRBD1 (6 bases). The receptor comes from a man aged 18 to 30 in good health and CMV-seropositive. The CDR3 loop is CASSEWGGGNGYTF. CDR3 DNA: TGTGCCAGCAGTGAATGGGGAGGGGGTAATGGCTACACCTTC.